What follows is one TCR beta chain and its context. Germline-derived CDR1 and CDR2 are MNHEY and SVGAGI. V lost 8 bases and J lost 0, with 11 bases in between. The CDR3 has 14 residues. The record originates from a study of blood T cell repertoires in COVID-19. Study information: Both acute and convalescent COVID-19 samples were obtained from the United States, Italy and Spain. Nucleic acid was either cDNA or gDNA, and it came from T cells, B-cell-depleted T cells, or PBMCs.

Sequenced by immunoSEQ multiplex PCR; TCRdb stores in-frame clones only, minus some. This table holds 300,000 to 350,000 clones, 80% to 90% found once. The sequenced material came from PBMCs or T cells enriched from blood (not recorded which). The chain recombines TRBV6-5 with TRBJ2-1; possible D gene TRBD2, 6 bases. The receptor was isolated from a woman in her thirties or forties with acute COVID-19. The CDR3 nucleotides read TGTGCCAGCGGGCCCGGGGGCTCCTACAATGAGCAGTTCTTC. As protein: CASGPGGSYNEQFF.